Below are 18 T cell receptor beta chains sequenced from a single sample in a study of shared clonotypes between healthy human individuals. The naive CD8 population came from CD45RO-negative cells selected for CCR7, without terminally differentiated effector memory CD45RA+ cells. Method: immunoSEQ multiplex PCR; TCRdb's copy keeps in-frame clones and lacks some. Of over 2,000,000 clones detected, 93% appear once; the ten largest clones hold approximately 1.7%. The sequencing input was naive CD8+ T cells from PBMCs. The receptors come from a man in his late teens or twenties in good health. Some clones in this sample may be carry-over from other donors' samples.

The chain employs TRBV5-1 and TRBJ1-3; weak D call: TRBD1 (6 bases). The V end lost 5 bases, the J end lost 4 bases, and 16 bases lay between the germline ends. Per the germline V gene, CDR1 is SGHRS and CDR2 is YFSETQ. The CDR3 is 15 amino acids. CDR3 coding DNA: TGCGCCAGCAGGGTGCCGGGACATGTCGGAAACACCATATATTTT. It codes for CASRVPGHVGNTIYF.

The V call is TRBV5-1, the J call TRBJ2-3; 14 bases agree with TRBD2. The CDR3 totals 18 residues. The ends lost 0 bases at V and 3 bases at J; junction bases unmatched: 6. Germline values: CDR1 SGHRS, CDR2 YFSETQ. The CDR3 spells CASSLATSGRAVTDTQYF. CDR3 nucleotides: TGCGCCAGCAGCTTGGCGACTAGCGGGAGGGCCGTAACAGATACGCAGTATTTT.

This rearrangement joins TRBV5-8 to TRBJ1-4, with 8 bases lining up with TRBD1. The V segment lost 4 bases and the J segment 7 bases; nucleotides outside the gene matches: 9. Per germline, CDR1 SGHTS and CDR2 YDEGEE. The CDR3 runs to 15 residues. CDR3 bases: TGTGCCAGCAGCGGGCCCCAGACAGGGGTTGAAAAACTGTTTTTT. Amino acids: CASSGPQTGVEKLFF.

The chain has TRBV21-1 and TRBJ2-5; the table assigns TRBD1, which was not confirmed against the DNA. TRBV21-1 is shown as a pseudogene. The CDR3 totals 20 residues. The CDR3 nucleotides are TGTGCCAGCAGCAAAGTGAAATGGGACAGGGGTAGCGGGAAGGGAGAGACCCAGTACTTC. This gives the protein CASSKVKWDRGSGKGETQYF.

The gene calls are TRBV27 and TRBJ1-1; 9 bases map to TRBD1. With 6 bases clipped from V and 11 bases from J, the junction kept 16 bases outside the gene matches. CDR3 length: 15 amino acids. CDR1 and CDR2 (germline): MNHEY, SMNVEV (reference sequence). CDR3 coding DNA: TGTGCCAGCAGACCTACCGGGACAGGGAGACCTTGGGCTTTCTTT. Translating gives CASRPTGTGRPWAFF.

DNA of the CDR3: TGTGCCAGCAGTAGAACCTACGTTCGGGAGCAGTACTTC. This encodes CASSRTYVREQYF. V and J are TRBV6-1 and TRBJ2-7; D is undetermined. The CDR3 has 13 amino acids. CDR1 MNHNS and CDR2 SASEGT come from the germline V gene. V shed 5 bases and J shed 7 bases, with 15 bases lying between them.

The chain combines TRBV15 with TRBJ2-7, with a weak D call TRBD1 (6 bases). V was trimmed by 4 bases and J by 3 bases, leaving 19 bases between them. The CDR3 covers 16 residues. Germline V gene lookup returns CDR1 LNHNV and CDR2 YYDKDF (reference sequence). CDR3 nucleotide sequence: TGTGCCACCAGCAACTCCTTAGGGACATCAAGCTACGAGCAGTACTTC. Residues: CATSNSLGTSSYEQYF.

This clone was counted only a few times. The chain has TRBV19 and TRBJ2-6; D might be TRBD1 or TRBD2, each matching 6 bases. The CDR3 runs 18 residues. Germline loops: CDR1 LNHDA, CDR2 SQIVND (reference sequence). The V end was cut by 5 bases, the J end by 2 bases, with 19 bases between. The chain's CDR3 is CASSPGGAGFTGANVLTF. The CDR3 nucleotides read TGTGCCAGTAGTCCCGGGGGCGCCGGGTTTACTGGGGCCAACGTCCTGACTTTC.

The rearrangement uses TRBV7-2 and TRBJ2-7; D not resolved. The CDR3 contains 13 residues. The germline gives CDR1 SGHTA, CDR2 FQGNSA. With 4 bases removed from V and 2 bases from J, the gap between germline ends came to 9 bases. In DNA, the CDR3 is TGTGCCAGCAGCTGGCGGTCGCCCTACGAGCAGTACTTC. Translating it yields CASSWRSPYEQYF.

This chain joins TRBV5-6 and TRBJ2-2; no reliable D call. CDR3 length: 13 amino acids. Germline assignment: CDR1 SGHDT and CDR2 YYEEEE. V was trimmed by 2 bases and J by 4 bases, leaving 6 bases between them. CDR3 protein: CASSLDPTGELFF. In nucleotides, the CDR3 is TGTGCCAGCAGCTTAGACCCCACCGGGGAGCTGTTTTTT.

The V gene is TRBV6-1, the J gene TRBJ2-7, with D tentatively TRBD2 (5 bases). V lost 11 bases and J 1 base, leaving 12 bases between the germline ends. This CDR3 comprises 12 residues. CDR1 MNHNS and CDR2 SASEGT come from the germline V gene. CDR3 DNA sequence: TGTGCCCTAGGGAGCGATTCCTACGAGCAGTACTTC. The encoded protein is CALGSDSYEQYF.

CDR3 DNA: TGTGCCAGCAGACCTGGGTGGGGCACTGAAGCTTTCTTT. Translating it yields CASRPGWGTEAFF. The chain employs TRBV25-1 and TRBJ1-1, with D unresolved. CDR1 MGHDK and CDR2 SYGVNS come from the germline V gene. V dropped 6 bases and J dropped 4 bases, with 12 bases sitting between them. The CDR3 runs to 13 residues. Together with reference TRBV25-1 and TRBJ1-1, the CDR3 gives the full variable domain: EADIYQTPRYLVIGTGKKITLECSQTMGHDKMYWYQQDPGMELHLIHYSYGVNSTEKGDLSSESTVSRIRTEHFPLTLESARPSHTSQYLCASRPGWGTEAFFGQGTRLTVV.

The genes are TRBV6-1 and TRBJ2-7; 8 bases map to TRBD1. The CDR3 has 15 amino acids. The V gene end was trimmed by 2 bases and the J gene end by 3 bases; junction bases not matched to a gene: 6. CDR1 is MNHNS and CDR2 is SASEGT in the germline V gene. CDR3 loop: CASSERRTGLYEQYF. CDR3 nucleotide sequence: TGTGCCAGCAGTGAACGGAGGACAGGGCTCTACGAGCAGTACTTC.

J is TRBJ2-5 and V is TRBV7-9; unclear D gene. The ends were cut back, 4 bases at V and 4 bases at J, with 10 bases in the middle. The germline gives CDR1 SEHNR, CDR2 FQNEAQ (reference sequence). This CDR3 comprises 13 residues. This chain's CDR3 is CASSSISGETQYF. CDR3 sequence (DNA): TGTGCCAGCAGCTCGATCAGTGGAGAGACCCAGTACTTC.

The V gene is TRBV27, the J gene TRBJ2-2; D gene unclear. From germline, CDR1 is MNHEY and CDR2 SMNVEV (reference sequence). CDR3 size: 12 residues. V was trimmed by 7 bases and J by 6 bases, leaving 9 bases between them. The CDR3 DNA is TGTGCCAGCAACAATGGCCCCGGGGAGCTGTTTTTT. Translation gives CASNNGPGELFF.

The V call is TRBV4-3, the J call TRBJ2-6, with TRBD2 as a possible D gene (6 bases). There are 16 residues in the CDR3. The germline V and J ends were trimmed by 2 bases and 2 bases, with 10 bases remaining between them. CDR1 is LGHNA, CDR2 YSLEER, per germline. CDR3 sequence: CASSQSWGAGANVLTF. For the CDR3, the DNA is TGCGCCAGCAGCCAAAGTTGGGGGGCTGGGGCCAACGTCCTGACTTTC.

The chain links TRBV6-5 to TRBJ2-1; no firm D call. The CDR3 length is 12 residues. The ends were cut back, 10 bases at V and 4 bases at J, with 11 bases in the middle. Germline CDR1 is MNHEY and CDR2 is SVGAGI. CDR3 DNA sequence: TGTGCCACCAGAGGCCAGTACAATGAGCAGTTCTTC. Translated: CATRGQYNEQFF.

This rearrangement joins TRBV2 to TRBJ2-7, with D unclear. Per the germline V gene, CDR1 is SNHLY and CDR2 is FYNNEI. V was pared by 6 bases and J by 4 bases, with 10 bases between. The CDR3 loop spans 12 amino acids. The DNA of the CDR3 is TGTGCCAGCAGCGCTTGGAAATACGAGCAGTACTTC. Its translation: CASSAWKYEQYF.